This record concerns one T cell receptor beta chain sequence. With V trimmed by 5 bases and J by 5 bases, 7 bases remained unmatched. Germline V CDR1 and CDR2: MNHNY, SVGAGI (reference sequence). The CDR3 totals 15 residues. These data come from a study of blood T cell repertoires in COVID-19. Background on the study: Acute and convalescent COVID-19 samples came from the United States, Italy and Spain. Nucleic acid was either cDNA or gDNA, and it came from T cells, B-cell-depleted T cells, or PBMCs.

Authors' methods: Amplification of reference gene primers was used by the study to estimate nucleated cell counts. Some clones are missing from TCRdb's copy, which holds only in-frame ones; the method was immunoSEQ multiplex PCR. The V and J calls and clone size are taken from that table; D and trimming were inferred from the DNA. Among tens of thousands of clones listed, roughly nine tenths were seen once. Specimen: peripheral blood. J is TRBJ1-4 and V is TRBV6-6, with 8 bases fitting TRBD1. This clonotype originated in a man older than 75 in a cohort sampled during active COVID-19. The CDR3 nucleotides are TGTGCCAGCAGTCGACTACAGGGGGAGAATGAAAAACTGTTTTTT. This codes for CASSRLQGENEKLFF.